This T cell receptor beta chain was captured in a study of shared clonotypes between healthy human individuals. The germline CDR1 and CDR2 sequences are SGDLS and YYNGEE. Trimming cost V 4 bases and J 1 base, with 12 bases left between them. The CDR3 extends over 16 amino acids. CD45RO-negative, CCR7-positively selected cells formed the naive CD8 fraction, excluding terminally differentiated effector memory CD45RA+ cells. Sequencing was performed with immunoSEQ multiplex PCR; in TCRdb, only in-frame clones are kept and a portion is missing. The sample records about 750,000 clones, 90% to 95% being singletons.

This chain connects TRBV9 to TRBJ2-6; D gene unclear. This clonotype was obtained from a man in his thirties or forties in good health. Material for sequencing was naive CD8+ T cells sorted from blood. In DNA form, the CDR3 reads TGTGCCAGCAGCTCAAGGGTAAGGTCTGGGGCCAACGTCCTGACTTTC. Translation gives CASSSRVRSGANVLTF.